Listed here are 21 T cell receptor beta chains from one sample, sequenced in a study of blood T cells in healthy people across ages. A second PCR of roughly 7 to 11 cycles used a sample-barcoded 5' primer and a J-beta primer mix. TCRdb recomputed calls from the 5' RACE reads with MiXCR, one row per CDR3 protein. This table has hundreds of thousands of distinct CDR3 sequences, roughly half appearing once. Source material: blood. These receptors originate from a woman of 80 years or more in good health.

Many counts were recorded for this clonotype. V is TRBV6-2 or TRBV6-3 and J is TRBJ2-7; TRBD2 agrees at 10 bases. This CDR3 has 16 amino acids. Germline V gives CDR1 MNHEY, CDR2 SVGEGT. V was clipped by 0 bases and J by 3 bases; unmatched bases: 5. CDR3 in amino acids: CASSYSGASGGYEQYF. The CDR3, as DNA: TGTGCCAGCAGTTACTCCGGGGCTAGCGGGGGCTACGAGCAGTACTTC.

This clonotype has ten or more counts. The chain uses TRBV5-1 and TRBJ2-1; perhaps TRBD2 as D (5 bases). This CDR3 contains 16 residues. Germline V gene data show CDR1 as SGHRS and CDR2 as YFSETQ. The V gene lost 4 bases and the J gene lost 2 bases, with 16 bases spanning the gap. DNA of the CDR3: TGCGCCAGCAGCCCCGGCGGAGCGGAAGCCTACAATGAGCAGTTCTTC. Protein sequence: CASSPGGAEAYNEQFF.

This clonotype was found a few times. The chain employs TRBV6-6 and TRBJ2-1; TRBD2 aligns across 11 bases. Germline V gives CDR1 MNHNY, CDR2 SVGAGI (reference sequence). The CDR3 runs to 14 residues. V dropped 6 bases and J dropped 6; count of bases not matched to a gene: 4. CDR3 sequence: CASSRLAGGNEQFF. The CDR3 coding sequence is TGTGCCAGCAGCCGGCTAGCGGGGGGCAATGAGCAGTTCTTC.

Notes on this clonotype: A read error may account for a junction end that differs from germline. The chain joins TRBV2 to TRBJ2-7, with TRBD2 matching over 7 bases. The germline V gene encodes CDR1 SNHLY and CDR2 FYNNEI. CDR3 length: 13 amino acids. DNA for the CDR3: TGCGCCAGCAGGGAGGGATACGCCTACGAGCAGTACTTC. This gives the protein CASREGYAYEQYF.

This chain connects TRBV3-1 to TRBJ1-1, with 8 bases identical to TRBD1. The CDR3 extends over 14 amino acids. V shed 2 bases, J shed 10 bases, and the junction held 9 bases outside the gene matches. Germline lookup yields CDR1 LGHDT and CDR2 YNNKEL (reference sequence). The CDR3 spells CASSQRTGSSGAFF. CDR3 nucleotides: TGTGCCAGCAGCCAAAGGACAGGGTCTTCGGGAGCTTTCTTT. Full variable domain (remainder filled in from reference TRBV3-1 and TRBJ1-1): DTAVSQTPKYLVTQMGNDKSIKCEQNLGHDTMYWYKQDSKKFLKIMFSYNNKELIINETVPNRFSPKSPDKAHLNLHINSLELGDSAVYFCASSQRTGSSGAFFGQGTRLTVV.

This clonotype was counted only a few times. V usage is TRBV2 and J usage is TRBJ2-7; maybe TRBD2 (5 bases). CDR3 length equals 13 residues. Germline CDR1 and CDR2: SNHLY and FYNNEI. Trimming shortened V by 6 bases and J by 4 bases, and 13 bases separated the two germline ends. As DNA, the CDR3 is TGTGCCAGCAGGGCGGGCCCTATATACGAGCAGTACTTC. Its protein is CASRAGPIYEQYF. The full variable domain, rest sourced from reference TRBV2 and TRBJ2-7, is EPEVTQTPSHQVTQMGQEVILRCVPISNHLYFYWYRQILGQKVEFLVSFYNNEISEKSEIFDDQFSVERPDGSNFTLKIRSTKLEDSAMYFCASRAGPIYEQYFGPGTRLTVT.

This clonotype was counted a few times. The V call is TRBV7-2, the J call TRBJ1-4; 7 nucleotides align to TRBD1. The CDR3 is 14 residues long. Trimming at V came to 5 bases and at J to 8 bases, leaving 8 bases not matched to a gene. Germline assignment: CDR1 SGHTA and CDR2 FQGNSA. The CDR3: CASSPDRVREKLFF. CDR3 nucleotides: TGTGCCAGCAGCCCCGACAGGGTCCGGGAAAAACTGTTTTTT.

The CDR3 nucleotides are TGTGCCAGCAGTGCTAGACGGGCCACAGATACGCAGTATTTT. Its protein is CASSARRATDTQYF. The chain carries TRBV2 and TRBJ2-3, with unresolved D. The length of the CDR3 is 14 residues. V lost 4 bases to trimming and J lost 2 bases, with 10 bases between them. The germline CDR1 and CDR2 sequences are SNHLY and FYNNEI.

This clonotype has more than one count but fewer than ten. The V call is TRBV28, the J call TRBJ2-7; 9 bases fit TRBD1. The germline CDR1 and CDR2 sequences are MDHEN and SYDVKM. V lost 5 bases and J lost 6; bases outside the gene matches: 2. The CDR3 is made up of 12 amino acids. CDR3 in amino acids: CASSNRGREQYF. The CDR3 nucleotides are TGTGCCAGCAGTAACAGGGGGCGCGAGCAGTACTTC.

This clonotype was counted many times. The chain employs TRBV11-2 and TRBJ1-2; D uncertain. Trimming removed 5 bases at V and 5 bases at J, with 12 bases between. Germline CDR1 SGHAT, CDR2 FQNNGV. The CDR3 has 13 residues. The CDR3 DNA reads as TGTGCCAGCAGCCCCGATGGGAGATATGGCTACACCTTC. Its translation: CASSPDGRYGYTF.

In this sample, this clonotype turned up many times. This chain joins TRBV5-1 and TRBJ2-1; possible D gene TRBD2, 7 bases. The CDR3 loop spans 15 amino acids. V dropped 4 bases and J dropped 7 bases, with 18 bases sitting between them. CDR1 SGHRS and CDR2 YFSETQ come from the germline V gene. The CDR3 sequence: CASSQAGGPMNEQFF. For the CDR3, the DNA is TGCGCCAGCAGCCAAGCCGGGGGGCCTATGAATGAGCAGTTCTTC.

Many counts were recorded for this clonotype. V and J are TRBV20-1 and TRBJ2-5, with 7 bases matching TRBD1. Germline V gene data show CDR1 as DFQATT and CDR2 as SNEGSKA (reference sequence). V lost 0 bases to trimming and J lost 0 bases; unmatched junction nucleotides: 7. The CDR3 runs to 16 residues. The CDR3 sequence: CSARDSTGPNQETQYF. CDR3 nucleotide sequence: TGCAGTGCTAGAGATTCGACAGGGCCAAACCAAGAGACCCAGTACTTC.

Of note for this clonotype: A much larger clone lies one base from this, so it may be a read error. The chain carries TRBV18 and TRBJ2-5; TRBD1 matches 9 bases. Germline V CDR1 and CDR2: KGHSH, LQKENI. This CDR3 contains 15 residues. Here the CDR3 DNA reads TGTGCCAGCCCACCCGAACAGGGGGCGCGAGAGACCCAGTACTTC. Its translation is CASPPEQGARETQYF.

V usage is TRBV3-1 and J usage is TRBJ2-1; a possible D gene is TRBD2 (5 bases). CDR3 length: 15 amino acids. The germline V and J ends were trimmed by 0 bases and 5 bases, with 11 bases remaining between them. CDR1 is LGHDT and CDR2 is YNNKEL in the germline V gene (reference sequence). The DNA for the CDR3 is TGTGCCAGCAGCCAAGATTCCCTAGCCCACAATGAGCAGTTCTTC. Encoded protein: CASSQDSLAHNEQFF.

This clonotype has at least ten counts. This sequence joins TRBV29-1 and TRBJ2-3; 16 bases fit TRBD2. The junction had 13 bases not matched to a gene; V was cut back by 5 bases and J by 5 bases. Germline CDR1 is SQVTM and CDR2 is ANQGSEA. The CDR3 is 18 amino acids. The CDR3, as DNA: TGCAGCGTTCTAGGGACTAGCGGGAGGGCCGGTTTTGAAGATACGCAGTATTTT. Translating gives CSVLGTSGRAGFEDTQYF.

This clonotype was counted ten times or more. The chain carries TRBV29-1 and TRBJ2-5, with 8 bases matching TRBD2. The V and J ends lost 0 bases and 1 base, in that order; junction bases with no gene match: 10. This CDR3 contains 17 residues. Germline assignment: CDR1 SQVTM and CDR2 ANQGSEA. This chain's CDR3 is CSVEDGRSSGAQETQYF. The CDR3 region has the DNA TGCAGCGTTGAAGATGGGAGAAGTAGCGGGGCCCAAGAGACCCAGTACTTC. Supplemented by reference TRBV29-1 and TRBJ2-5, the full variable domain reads SAVISQKPSRDICQRGTSLTIQCQVDSQVTMMFWYRQQPGQSLTLIATANQGSEATYESGFVIDKFPISRPNLTFSTLTVSNMSPEDSSIYLCSVEDGRSSGAQETQYFGPGTRLLVL.

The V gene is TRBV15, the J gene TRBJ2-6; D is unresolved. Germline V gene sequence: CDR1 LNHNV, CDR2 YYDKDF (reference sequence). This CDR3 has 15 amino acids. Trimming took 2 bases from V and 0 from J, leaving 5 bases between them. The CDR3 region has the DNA TGTGCCACCAGCAGATCTACCTCTGGGGCCAACGTCCTGACTTTC. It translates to CATSRSTSGANVLTF. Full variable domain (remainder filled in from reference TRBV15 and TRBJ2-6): DAMVIQNPRYQVTQFGKPVTLSCSQTLNHNVMYWYQQKSSQAPKLLFHYYDKDFNNEADTPDNFQSRRPNTSFCFLDIRSPGLGDTAMYLCATSRSTSGANVLTFGAGSRLTVL.

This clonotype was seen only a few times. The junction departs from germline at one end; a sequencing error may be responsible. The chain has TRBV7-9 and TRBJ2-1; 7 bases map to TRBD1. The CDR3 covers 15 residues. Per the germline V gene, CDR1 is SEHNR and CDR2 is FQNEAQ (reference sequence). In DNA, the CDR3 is TGTGCCAGCAGCTTCCCCGGGACAGAATACAACGAGCAGTTCTTC. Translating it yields CASSFPGTEYNEQFF.

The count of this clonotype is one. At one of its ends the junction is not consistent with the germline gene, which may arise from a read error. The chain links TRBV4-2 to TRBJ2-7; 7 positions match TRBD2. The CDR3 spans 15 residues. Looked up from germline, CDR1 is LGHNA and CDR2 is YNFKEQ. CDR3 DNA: TGTACCAGCAGCCAAGACTGGTCCGGGGGGTACGAGCAGTACTTC. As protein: CTSSQDWSGGYEQYF.

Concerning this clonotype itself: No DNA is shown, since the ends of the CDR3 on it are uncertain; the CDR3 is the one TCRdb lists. CDR3 loop: CASILAEEEETQYF. The rearrangement links TRBV2 to TRBJ2-5. With termini counted, the CDR3 has 14 amino acids. Germline values: CDR1 SNHLY, CDR2 FYNNEI.

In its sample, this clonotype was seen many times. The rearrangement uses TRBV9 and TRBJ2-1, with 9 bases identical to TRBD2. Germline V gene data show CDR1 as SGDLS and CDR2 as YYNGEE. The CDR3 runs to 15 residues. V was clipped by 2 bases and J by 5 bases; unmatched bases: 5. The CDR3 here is CASSVAGGSHNEQFF. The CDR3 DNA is TGTGCCAGCAGCGTGGCGGGGGGGTCGCACAATGAGCAGTTCTTC.